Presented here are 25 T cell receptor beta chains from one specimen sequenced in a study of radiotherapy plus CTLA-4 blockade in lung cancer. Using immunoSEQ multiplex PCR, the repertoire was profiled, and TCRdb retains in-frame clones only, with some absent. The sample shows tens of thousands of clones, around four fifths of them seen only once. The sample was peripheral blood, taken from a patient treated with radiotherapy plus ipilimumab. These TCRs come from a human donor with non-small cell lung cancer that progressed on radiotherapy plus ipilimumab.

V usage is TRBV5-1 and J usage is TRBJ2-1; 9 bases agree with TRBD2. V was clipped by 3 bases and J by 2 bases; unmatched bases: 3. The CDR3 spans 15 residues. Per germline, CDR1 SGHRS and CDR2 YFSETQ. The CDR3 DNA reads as TGCGCCAGCAGCTCCCTAGCGGGGACCTACAATGAGCAGTTCTTC. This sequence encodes CASSSLAGTYNEQFF.

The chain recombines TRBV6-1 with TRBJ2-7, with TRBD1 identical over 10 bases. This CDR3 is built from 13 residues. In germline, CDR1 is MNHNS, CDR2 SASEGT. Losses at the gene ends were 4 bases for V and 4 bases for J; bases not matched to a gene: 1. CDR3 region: CASSGTGGYEQYF. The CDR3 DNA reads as TGTGCCAGCAGTGGGACAGGGGGTTACGAGCAGTACTTC.

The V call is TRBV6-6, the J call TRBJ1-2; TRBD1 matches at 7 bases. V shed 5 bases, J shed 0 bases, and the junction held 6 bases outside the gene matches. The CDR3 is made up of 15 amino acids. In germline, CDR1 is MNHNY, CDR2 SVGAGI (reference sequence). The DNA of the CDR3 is TGTGCCAGCAGTAGGTCACAGGGGACTAACTATGGCTACACCTTC. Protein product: CASSRSQGTNYGYTF.

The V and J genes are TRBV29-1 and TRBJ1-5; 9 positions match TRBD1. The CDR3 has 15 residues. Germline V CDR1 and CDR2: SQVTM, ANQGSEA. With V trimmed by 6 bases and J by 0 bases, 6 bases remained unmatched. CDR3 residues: CSVSQGAGSNQPQHF. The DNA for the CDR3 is TGCAGCGTCTCACAGGGGGCCGGTAGCAATCAGCCCCAGCATTTT.

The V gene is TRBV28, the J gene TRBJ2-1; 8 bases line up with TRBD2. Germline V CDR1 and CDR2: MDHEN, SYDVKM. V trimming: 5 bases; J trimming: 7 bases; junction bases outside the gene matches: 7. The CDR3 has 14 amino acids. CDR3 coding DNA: TGTGCCAGCAGTCCCGGGGGGGCCCCAAATGAGCAGTTCTTC. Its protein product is CASSPGGAPNEQFF.

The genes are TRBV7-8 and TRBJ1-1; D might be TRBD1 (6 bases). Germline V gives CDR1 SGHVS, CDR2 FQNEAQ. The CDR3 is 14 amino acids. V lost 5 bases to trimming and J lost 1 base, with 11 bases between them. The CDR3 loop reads CASSHREGNTEAFF. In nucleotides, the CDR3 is TGTGCCAGCAGCCACAGGGAGGGGAACACTGAAGCTTTCTTT.

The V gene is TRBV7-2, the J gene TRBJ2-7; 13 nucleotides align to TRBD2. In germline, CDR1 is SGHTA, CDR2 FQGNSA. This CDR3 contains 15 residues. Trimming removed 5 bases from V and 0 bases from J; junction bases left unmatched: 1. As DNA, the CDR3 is TGTGCCAGCAGCCGGACTAGCGGGAGCTCCTACGAGCAGTACTTC. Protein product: CASSRTSGSSYEQYF.

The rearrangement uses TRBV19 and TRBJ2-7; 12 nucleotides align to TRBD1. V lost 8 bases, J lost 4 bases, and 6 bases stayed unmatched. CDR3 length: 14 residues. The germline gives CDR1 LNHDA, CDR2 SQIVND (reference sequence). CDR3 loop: CASRLGQGAYEQYF. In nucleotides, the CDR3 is TGTGCCAGTCGACTGGGACAGGGGGCTTACGAGCAGTACTTC.

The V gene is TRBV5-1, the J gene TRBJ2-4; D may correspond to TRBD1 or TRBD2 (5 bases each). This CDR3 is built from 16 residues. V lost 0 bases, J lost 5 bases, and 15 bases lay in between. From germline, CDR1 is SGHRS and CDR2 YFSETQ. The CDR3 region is CASSLGAGRTENIQYF. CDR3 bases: TGCGCCAGCAGCTTGGGAGCAGGGAGAACTGAAAACATTCAGTACTTC.

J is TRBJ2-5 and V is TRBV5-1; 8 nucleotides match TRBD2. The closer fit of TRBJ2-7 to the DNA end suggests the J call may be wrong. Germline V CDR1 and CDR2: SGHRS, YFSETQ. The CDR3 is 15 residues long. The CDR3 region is CASSLGAGGPYEQYF. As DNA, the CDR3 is TGCGCCAGCAGCTTGGGTGCGGGGGGCCCCTACGAGCAGTACTTC.

The CDR3 region is CASRTGTGGVTEAFF. The CDR3 region has the DNA TGTGCCAGCAGGACCGGGACAGGGGGCGTCACTGAAGCTTTCTTT. The rearrangement links TRBV6-5 to TRBJ1-1; 12 bases align to TRBD1. This CDR3 contains 15 residues. Germline V CDR1 and CDR2: MNHEY, SVGAGI. Losses at the gene ends were 6 bases for V and 4 bases for J; bases not matched to a gene: 6.

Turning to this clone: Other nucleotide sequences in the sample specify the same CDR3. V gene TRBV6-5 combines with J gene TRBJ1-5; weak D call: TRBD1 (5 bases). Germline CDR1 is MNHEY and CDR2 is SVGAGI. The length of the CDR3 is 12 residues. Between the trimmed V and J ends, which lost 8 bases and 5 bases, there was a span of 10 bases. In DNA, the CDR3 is TGTGCCAGCCGGGGGGGGGATCAGCCCCAGCATTTT. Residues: CASRGGDQPQHF.

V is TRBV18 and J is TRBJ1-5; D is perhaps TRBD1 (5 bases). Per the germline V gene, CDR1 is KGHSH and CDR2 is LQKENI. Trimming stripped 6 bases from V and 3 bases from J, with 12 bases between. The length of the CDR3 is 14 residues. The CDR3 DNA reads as TGTGCCAGCTCTCCGGGACGGTACAATCAGCCCCAGCATTTT. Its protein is CASSPGRYNQPQHF.

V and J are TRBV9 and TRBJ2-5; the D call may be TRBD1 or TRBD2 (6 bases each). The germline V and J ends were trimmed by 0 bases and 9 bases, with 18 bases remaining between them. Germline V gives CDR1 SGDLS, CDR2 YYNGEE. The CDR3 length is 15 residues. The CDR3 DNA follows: TGTGCCAGCAGCGTAGGAGTCGGGGGCCCCGAGCCCCAGTACTTC. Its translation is CASSVGVGGPEPQYF.

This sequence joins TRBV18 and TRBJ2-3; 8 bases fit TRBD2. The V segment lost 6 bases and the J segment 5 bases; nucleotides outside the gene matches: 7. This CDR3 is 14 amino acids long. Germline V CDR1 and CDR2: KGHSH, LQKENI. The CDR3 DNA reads TGTGCCAGCTCGCCTACTAGCGGAGGAGATACGCAGTATTTT. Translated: CASSPTSGGDTQYF.

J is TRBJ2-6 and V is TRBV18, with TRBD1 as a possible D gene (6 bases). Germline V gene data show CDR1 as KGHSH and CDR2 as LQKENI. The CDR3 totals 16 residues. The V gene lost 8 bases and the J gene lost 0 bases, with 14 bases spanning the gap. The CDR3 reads CASHVQGPSGANVLTF. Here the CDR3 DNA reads TGTGCCAGCCACGTACAGGGACCCTCTGGGGCCAACGTCCTGACTTTC. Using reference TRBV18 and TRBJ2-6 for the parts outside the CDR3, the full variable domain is NAGVMQNPRHLVRRRGQEARLRCSPMKGHSHVYWYRQLPEEGLKFMVYLQKENIIDESGMPKERFSAEFPKEGPSILRIQQVVRGDSAAYFCASHVQGPSGANVLTFGAGSRLTVL.

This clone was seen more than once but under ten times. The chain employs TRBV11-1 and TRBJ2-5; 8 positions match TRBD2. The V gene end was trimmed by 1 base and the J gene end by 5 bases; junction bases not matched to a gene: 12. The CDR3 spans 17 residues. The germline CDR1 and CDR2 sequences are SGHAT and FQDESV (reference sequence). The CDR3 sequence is CASSLDGAGQRGETQYF. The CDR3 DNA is TGTGCCAGCAGCTTAGATGGGGCCGGACAGCGGGGGGAGACCCAGTACTTC.

The CDR3 DNA reads as TGTGCCAGTAACGTCGGAGCCTACACAGATACGCAGTATTTT. It is translated as CASNVGAYTDTQYF. The gene calls are TRBV9 and TRBJ2-3; D gene unclear. Germline V lookup: CDR1 SGDLS, CDR2 YYNGEE. The V end lost 8 bases, the J end lost 2 bases, and 15 bases lay between the germline ends. The CDR3 loop spans 14 amino acids.

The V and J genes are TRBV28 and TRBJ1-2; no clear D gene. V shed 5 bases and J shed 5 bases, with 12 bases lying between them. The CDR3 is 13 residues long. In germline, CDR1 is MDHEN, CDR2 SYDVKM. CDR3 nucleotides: TGTGCCAGCAGTCCCGAGGACGGTTATGGCTACACCTTC. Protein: CASSPEDGYGYTF.

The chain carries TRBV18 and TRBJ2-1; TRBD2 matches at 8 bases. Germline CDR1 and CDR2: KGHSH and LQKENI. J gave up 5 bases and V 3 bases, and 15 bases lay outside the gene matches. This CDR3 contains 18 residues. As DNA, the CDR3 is TGTGCCAGCTCACCCCCACTATTTGCGGGAGGTATAAACAATGAGCAGTTCTTC. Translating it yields CASSPPLFAGGINNEQFF.

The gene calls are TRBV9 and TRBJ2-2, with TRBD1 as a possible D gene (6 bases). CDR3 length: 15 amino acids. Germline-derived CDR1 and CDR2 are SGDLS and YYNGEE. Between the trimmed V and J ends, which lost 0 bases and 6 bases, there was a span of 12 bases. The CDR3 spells CASSVDPTGPGELFF. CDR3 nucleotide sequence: TGTGCCAGCAGCGTAGACCCTACAGGGCCCGGGGAGCTGTTTTTT.

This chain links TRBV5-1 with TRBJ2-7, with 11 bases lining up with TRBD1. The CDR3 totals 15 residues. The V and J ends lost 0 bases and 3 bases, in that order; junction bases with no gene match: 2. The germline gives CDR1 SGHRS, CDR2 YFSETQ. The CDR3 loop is CASSLGGTGGYEQYF. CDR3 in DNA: TGCGCCAGCAGCTTGGGTGGGACAGGGGGCTACGAGCAGTACTTC.

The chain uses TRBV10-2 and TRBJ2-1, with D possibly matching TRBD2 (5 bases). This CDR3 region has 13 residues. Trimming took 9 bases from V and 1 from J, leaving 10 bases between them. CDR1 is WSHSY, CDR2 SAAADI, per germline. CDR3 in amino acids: CASSGFSYNEQFF. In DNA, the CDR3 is TGCGCCAGTTCGGGATTTTCCTACAATGAGCAGTTCTTC.

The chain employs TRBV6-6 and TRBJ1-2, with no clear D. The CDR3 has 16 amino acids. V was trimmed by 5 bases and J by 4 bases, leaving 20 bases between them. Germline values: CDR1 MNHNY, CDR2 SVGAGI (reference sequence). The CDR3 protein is CASSHPPGGESYGYTF. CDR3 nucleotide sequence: TGTGCCAGCAGTCACCCTCCGGGTGGGGAGTCCTATGGCTACACCTTC.

In DNA form, the CDR3 reads TGTGCCAGCAGTCTGTCCGGGACTAGCTCCTACAATGAGCAGTTCTTC. Its translation is CASSLSGTSSYNEQFF. This chain links TRBV27 with TRBJ2-1; TRBD2 matches at 8 bases. V was pared by 5 bases and J by 0 bases, with 6 bases of the junction left unmatched. The CDR3 runs to 16 residues. Germline V gene data show CDR1 as MNHEY and CDR2 as SMNVEV (reference sequence).